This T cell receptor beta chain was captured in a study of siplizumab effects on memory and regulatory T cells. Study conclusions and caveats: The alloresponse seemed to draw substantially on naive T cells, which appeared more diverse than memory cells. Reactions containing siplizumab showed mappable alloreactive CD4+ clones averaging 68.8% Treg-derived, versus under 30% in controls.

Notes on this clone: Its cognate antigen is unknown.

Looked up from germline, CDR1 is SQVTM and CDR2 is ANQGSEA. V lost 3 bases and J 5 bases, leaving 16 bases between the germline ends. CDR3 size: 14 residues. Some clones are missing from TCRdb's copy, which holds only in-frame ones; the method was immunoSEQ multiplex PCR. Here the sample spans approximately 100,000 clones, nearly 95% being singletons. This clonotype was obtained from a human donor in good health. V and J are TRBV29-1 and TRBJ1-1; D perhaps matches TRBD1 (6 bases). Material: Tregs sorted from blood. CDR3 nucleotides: TGCAGCGTTGACGTTTCGGGGGGCTGGACTGAAGCTTTCTTT. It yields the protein CSVDVSGGWTEAFF.